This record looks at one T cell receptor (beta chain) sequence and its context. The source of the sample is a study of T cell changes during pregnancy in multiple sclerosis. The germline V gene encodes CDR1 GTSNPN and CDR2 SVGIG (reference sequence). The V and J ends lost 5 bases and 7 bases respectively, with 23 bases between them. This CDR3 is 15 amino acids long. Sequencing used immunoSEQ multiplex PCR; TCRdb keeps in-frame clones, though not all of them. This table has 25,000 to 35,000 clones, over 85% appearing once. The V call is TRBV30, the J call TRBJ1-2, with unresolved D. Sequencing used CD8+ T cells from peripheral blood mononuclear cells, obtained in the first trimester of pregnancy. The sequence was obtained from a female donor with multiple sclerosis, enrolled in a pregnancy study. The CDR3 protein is CAWEQVPGTSGGYTF. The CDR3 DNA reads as TGTGCCTGGGAGCAAGTACCGGGAACCTCGGGTGGCTACACCTTC.